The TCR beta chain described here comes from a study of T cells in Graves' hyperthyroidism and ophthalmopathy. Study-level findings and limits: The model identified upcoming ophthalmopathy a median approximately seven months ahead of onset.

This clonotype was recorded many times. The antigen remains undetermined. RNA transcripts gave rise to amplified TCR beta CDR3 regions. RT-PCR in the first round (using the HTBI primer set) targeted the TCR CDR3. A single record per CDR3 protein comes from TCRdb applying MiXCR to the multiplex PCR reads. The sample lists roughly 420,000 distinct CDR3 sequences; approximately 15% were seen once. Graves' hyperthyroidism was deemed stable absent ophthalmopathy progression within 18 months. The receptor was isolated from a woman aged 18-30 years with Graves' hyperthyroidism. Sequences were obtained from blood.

CDR3 region: CASSPADRGWGYTF. The CDR3 nucleotides are TGTGCCAGCAGCCCAGCCGACAGGGGCTGGGGCTACACCTTC. V usage is TRBV5-5 and J usage is TRBJ1-2; 8 nucleotides align to TRBD1. J lost 8 bases, V lost 4 bases, and 10 bases had no gene match. CDR1 is SGHKS, CDR2 YYEKEE, per germline (reference sequence). The CDR3 is 14 residues long.